These T cell receptor beta chains were read from a single sample in a study of beta chain features in type 1 diabetes. Assay used: immunoSEQ multiplex PCR; TCRdb lists only in-frame clones, some missing. Of 35,000 to 45,000 clones listed, approximately 62% are singletons. Material: Tregs from blood. These receptors were collected from a man younger than 40 with type 1 diabetes. Some clones in this sample may be carry-over from other donors' samples. The CDR3 runs from the conserved cysteine through the conserved F or W. A D gene is named only where the DNA matches it firmly. A row's size may be missing; if present it is once, few, many or a size class.

>TRBJ2-3|TRBD2|TRBV7-3|-
TGTGCCAGCAGCTTGGGACTACGAGGTACGCAGTATTTT
CASSLGLRGTQYF
>TRBJ2-5|-|TRBV18|-
TGTGCCAGCTCACCACCGCCCAGCCAAGAGACCCAGTACTTC
CASSPPPSQETQYF
>TRBJ2-3|TRBD2|TRBV10-3|-
TGTGCCATCAGTGGCTGGACTAGCGGGGGGCCCAGCACAGATACGCAGTATTTT
CAISGWTSGGPSTDTQYF
>TRBJ2-6|TRBD1|TRBV25-1|-
TGTGCCAGCAGTTCCCAGGGGGCGCCTAGGGCCAACGTCCTGACTTTC
CASSSQGAPRANVLTF
>TRBJ2-7|TRBD1|TRBV6-5|few
TGTGCCAGCACCCGGACAGGGGGCTACGAGCAGTACTTC
CASTRTGGYEQYF
>TRBJ2-1|-|TRBV5-1|-
TGCGCCAGCAGCGCACAGGGGGGGGTCGATGAGCAGTTCTTC
CASSAQGGVDEQFF
>TRBJ2-3|-|TRBV7-2|-
TGTGCCAGCAGAAACTCAGGTAGCACAGATACGCAGTATTTT
CASRNSGSTDTQYF
>TRBJ1-1|-|TRBV11-2|-
TGTGCCAGCAGCTTAATCAGTAGGGGTGCTTTCTTT
CASSLISRGAFF
>TRBJ1-6|TRBD1|TRBV19|-
TGTGCCAGTAGTATAATCGGGACAGACAATTCACCCCTCCACTTT
CASSIIGTDNSPLHF
>TRBJ1-6|-|TRBV9|-
TGTGCCAGCAGTGCATTGGACAGCTCACCCCTCCACTTT
CASSALDSSPLHF
>TRBJ1-2|-|TRBV5-1|-
TGCGCCAGCAGCTTGGAACCGAGGACAGATTATGGCTACACCTTC
CASSLEPRTDYGYTF
>TRBJ2-3|-|TRBV27|few
TGTGCCAGCAGTTGGTCCAGGGTAGGCGATACGCAGTATTTT
CASSWSRVGDTQYF
>TRBJ1-4|-|TRBV6-6|few
TGTGCCAGCAGTTACGTACAGGGCGCTAATGAAAAACTGTTTTTT
CASSYVQGANEKLFF
>TRBJ1-1|-|TRBV29-1|once
TGCAGCGCCAGGGACACATACCTGGGAATCGCTGAAGCTTTCTTT
CSARDTYLGIAEAFF
>TRBJ1-2|-|TRBV20-1|few
TGCAGTGCTCTATCCGCGGTTGGCTACACCTTC
CSALSAVGYTF
>TRBJ1-6|-|TRBV9|once
TGTGCCAGCAGCGTAGGTGGCCGGGGTTCACCCCTCCACTTT
CASSVGGRGSPLHF
>TRBJ2-1|-|TRBV19|-
TGTGCCAGTAGTCCACGGGGGAGCTCCTACAATGAGCAGTTCTTC
CASSPRGSSYNEQFF
>TRBJ2-5|-|TRBV23-1|-
TGCGCCCCGACGGGGAAAGAGACCCAGTACTTC
CAPTGKETQYF
>TRBJ2-5|TRBD2|TRBV4-3|-
TGCGCCAGCAGCCAAAGCGGGGTAGAGACCCAGTACTTC
CASSQSGVETQYF
>TRBJ1-3|-|TRBV5-6|-
TGTGCCAGCAGGTCCCGCGGGGGAAACACCATATATTTT
CASRSRGGNTIYF
>TRBJ2-6|-|TRBV6-6|-
TGTGCCGGCCCCTTGATGGGGGCCAACGTCCTGACTTTC
CAGPLMGANVLTF
>TRBJ2-1|-|TRBV29-1|-
TGCAGCGTGTCACACGGGGACTTCAATGAGCAGTTCTTC
CSVSHGDFNEQFF
>TRBJ1-5|-|TRBV28|-
TGTGCCAGCAGTATCAGGGCAAAGCCCCAGCATTTT
CASSIRAKPQHF
>TRBJ2-7|TRBD1|TRBV18|-
TGTGCCAGCTCACCACGACAGGGGGTGGGGGAGCAGTACTTC
CASSPRQGVGEQYF
>TRBJ2-1|-|TRBV5-4|-
TGTGCCAGCAGCCCCCTTGGAGGGGTCAGTAACAATGAGCAGTTCTTC
CASSPLGGVSNNEQFF
>TRBJ1-3|-|TRBV7-9|-
TGTGCCAGCAGCTTGGAGACTGGGACAACTGGAAACACCATATATTTT
CASSLETGTTGNTIYF
>TRBJ2-3|-|TRBV27|-
TGTGCCAGCACCCACACAGATACGCAGTATTTT
CASTHTDTQYF
>TRBJ1-1|TRBD1|TRBV11-1|-
TGTGCCAGCAGCAGGGACAGTTTCACTGAAGCTTTCTTT
CASSRDSFTEAFF
>TRBJ2-7|TRBD2|TRBV5-6|-
TGTGCCAGCAGCTCCCCCCCGGGGGGGGCGAGCTCCTACGAGCAGTACTTC
CASSSPPGGASSYEQYF
>TRBJ2-7|TRBD1|TRBV6-5|-
TGTGCCAGCAGTTACGACAGGGGGAACTACGAGCAGTACTTC
CASSYDRGNYEQYF
>TRBJ1-6|TRBD1|TRBV6-6|-
TGTGCCAGCGGGGTAGGACAGGTCAGGTCACCCCTCCACTTT
CASGVGQVRSPLHF
>TRBJ2-7|-|TRBV7-9|-
TGTGCCAGCAGCTTAGAGTTGGACAGACACGAGCAGTACTTC
CASSLELDRHEQYF
>TRBJ2-5|TRBD2|TRBV7-7|-
TGTGCTAGCAGCACCGAAGCGGGGGCCGCCTTGGTGACCCAGTACTTC
CASSTEAGAALVTQYF
>TRBJ2-7|TRBD1|TRBV14|few
TGTGCCAGCAGCCATCTGGGACAGGGGGGCGTCTCCTACGAGCAGTACTTC
CASSHLGQGGVSYEQYF
>TRBJ1-2|-|TRBV30|-
TGTGCCTGGAGCTTGAGTGATAGTCTTGGCTACACCTTC
CAWSLSDSLGYTF
>TRBJ2-5|TRBD2|TRBV5-1|-
TGCGCCAGCAGCTTCGGGGGGGCCGATGAGACCCAGTACTTC
CASSFGGADETQYF
>TRBJ1-6|TRBD1|TRBV19|-
TGTGCCAGTAGTCGTGACCCGGGACAGGGGATTTCTACGTATAATTCACCCCTCCACTTT
CASSRDPGQGISTYNSPLHF
>TRBJ2-7|TRBD1|TRBV25-1|-
TGTGCCAGCAGGAAGACAGGGGTAGGCGAGCAGTACTTC
CASRKTGVGEQYF
>TRBJ1-1|TRBD1|TRBV5-1|-
TGCGCCAGCAGCTTGGATGGGACAGTGAACACTGAAGCTTTCTTT
CASSLDGTVNTEAFF
>TRBJ1-6|TRBD1|TRBV11-2|few
TGTGCCAGCAGCCCGCAGGGGGCCCAAAATTCACCCCTCCACTTT
CASSPQGAQNSPLHF
>TRBJ2-7|-|TRBV5-1|-
TGCGCCAGCAGCCTCGCCGTTAGTTATAACTACGAGCAGTACTTC
CASSLAVSYNYEQYF
>TRBJ2-3|TRBD1|TRBV28|-
TGTGCCAGCAGTTTAAGGGGGCGGGGCACAGATACGCAGTATTTT
CASSLRGRGTDTQYF
>TRBJ2-1|-|TRBV5-1|-
TGCGCCAGCAGCACTGGGGGGACCAGCGATCACAATGAGCAGTTCTTC
CASSTGGTSDHNEQFF
>TRBJ2-7|TRBD2|TRBV6-5|-
TGTGCCAGCAGTTTAGCGGGGGGGCACTACGAGCAGTACTTC
CASSLAGGHYEQYF
>TRBJ2-3|TRBD2|TRBV5-5|-
TGTGCCAGCAGCCACCGGGACTACTCAGATACGCAGTATTTT
CASSHRDYSDTQYF
>TRBJ1-1|-|TRBV5-1|-
TGCGCCAGCAGTCTGGCCTCAAACACTGAAGCTTTCTTT
CASSLASNTEAFF
>TRBJ2-3|TRBD2|TRBV9|few
TGTGCCAGCAGCCGTCTAGCGGGGGTGACAGATACGCAGTATTTT
CASSRLAGVTDTQYF
>TRBJ2-1|-|TRBV4-1|-
TGCGCCAGCAGCCAAGAGTGGTCAAGACTAAAGATTGAGCAGTTCTTC
CASSQEWSRLKIEQFF
>TRBJ2-1|-|TRBV19|few
TGTGCCAGTAGTATCAGCAGGGGCGATGAGCAGTTCTTC
CASSISRGDEQFF
>TRBJ2-3|TRBD2|TRBV7-2|-
TGTGCCAGCAGCTTAAACGGGGGGGGTTTAGATACGCAGTATTTT
CASSLNGGGLDTQYF
>TRBJ2-1|TRBD1|TRBV5-1|once
TGCGCCAGCAGCCCGACAGGGGGCTTTGGGCAGTTCTTC
CASSPTGGFGQFF
>TRBJ2-3|TRBD1|TRBV5-1|-
TGCGCCAGCAGCCGCACAGGGGGCCGAGCAGATACGCAGTATTTT
CASSRTGGRADTQYF
>TRBJ2-3|TRBD2|TRBV4-3|once
TGCGCCAGCAGCCACTCTAGCGGGGGGGCCGGAGATACGCAGTATTTT
CASSHSSGGAGDTQYF
>TRBJ1-1|-|TRBV6-5|-
TGTGCCAGCACCGGCGAGGGAGGGAACACTGAAGCTTTCTTT
CASTGEGGNTEAFF
>TRBJ2-5|TRBD2|TRBV10-3|-
TGTGCCATCAGTGGAGGACTAGCGGGGGGTCGTCAAGAGACCCAGTACTTC
CAISGGLAGGRQETQYF
>TRBJ1-6|-|TRBV7-8|few
TGTGCCAGCAGCTTGAGACAGGACCTCAATTCACCCCTCCACTTT
CASSLRQDLNSPLHF
>TRBJ2-5|TRBD1|TRBV7-3|-
TGTGCCAGCAGCCCCCTGGGACAGGAGTACGAGACCCAGTACTTC
CASSPLGQEYETQYF